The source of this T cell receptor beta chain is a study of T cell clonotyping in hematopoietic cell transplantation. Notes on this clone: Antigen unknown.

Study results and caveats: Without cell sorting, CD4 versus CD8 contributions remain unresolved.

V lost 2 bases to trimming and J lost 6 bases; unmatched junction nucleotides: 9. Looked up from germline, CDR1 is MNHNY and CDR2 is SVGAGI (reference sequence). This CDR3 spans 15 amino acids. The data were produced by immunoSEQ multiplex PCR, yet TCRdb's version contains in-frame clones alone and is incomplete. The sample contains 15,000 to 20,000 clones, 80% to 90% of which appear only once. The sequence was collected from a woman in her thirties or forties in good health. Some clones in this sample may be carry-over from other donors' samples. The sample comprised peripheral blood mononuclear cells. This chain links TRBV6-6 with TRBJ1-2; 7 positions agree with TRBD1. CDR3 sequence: CASSYPGLQGDGYTF. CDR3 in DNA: TGTGCCAGCAGTTACCCGGGCCTGCAGGGGGATGGCTACACCTTC.